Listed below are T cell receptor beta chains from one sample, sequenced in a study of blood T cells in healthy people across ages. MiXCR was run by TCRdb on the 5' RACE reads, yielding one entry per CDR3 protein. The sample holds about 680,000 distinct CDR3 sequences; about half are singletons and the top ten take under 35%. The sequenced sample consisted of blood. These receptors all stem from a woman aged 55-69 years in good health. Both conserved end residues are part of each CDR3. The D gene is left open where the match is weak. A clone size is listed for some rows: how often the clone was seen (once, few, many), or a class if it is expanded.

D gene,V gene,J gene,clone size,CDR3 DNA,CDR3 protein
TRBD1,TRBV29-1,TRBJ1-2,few,TGCAGCGCCGGACAGGGGCCCACCTATGGCTACACCTTC,CSAGQGPTYGYTF
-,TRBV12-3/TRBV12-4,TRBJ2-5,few,TGTGCCAGCAGCCTCACGGGATCAAAAGAGACCCAGTACTTC,CASSLTGSKETQYF
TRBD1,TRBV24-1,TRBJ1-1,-,TGTGCCACCAGTGACCCTCGGACAGGAGAAGCTTTCTTT,CATSDPRTGEAFF
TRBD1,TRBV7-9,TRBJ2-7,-,TGTGCCAGCAGCCACGACAGGGTGGTGGAACTGGACGAGCAGTACTTC,CASSHDRVVELDEQYF
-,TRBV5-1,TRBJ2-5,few,TGCGCCAGCAGCCGACGGACGGGCTTGGAGACCCAGTACTTC,CASSRRTGLETQYF
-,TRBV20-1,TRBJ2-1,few,TGCAGTGCTCTAGTCCCCAGCGGTATCTACAATGAGCAGTTCTTC,CSALVPSGIYNEQFF
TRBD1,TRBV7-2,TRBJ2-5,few,TGTGCCAGCAGCTTAGCCGAGGGGGCAGGGGAGCAGTACTTC,CASSLAEGAGEQYF
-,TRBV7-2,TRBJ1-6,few,TGTGCCAGCACCTCCAATTCGGGGGTTGCTTCACCCCTCCACTTT,CASTSNSGVASPLHF
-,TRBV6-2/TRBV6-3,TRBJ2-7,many,TGTGCCAGCAGTTACGCGGGGTCCGGGCAGTACTTC,CASSYAGSGQYF
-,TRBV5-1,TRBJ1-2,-,TGCGCCAGCAGCTTGGCAGGGGAACGGGTGTACACCTTC,CASSLAGERVYTF
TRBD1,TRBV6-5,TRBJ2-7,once,TGTGCCAGCAGCTCCACAGGGGGCCCCGCGTACGAGCAGTACTTC,CASSSTGGPAYEQYF
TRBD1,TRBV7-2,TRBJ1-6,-,TGTGCCAGCAGCCCCAGGGACAGCAGCTCCTATAATTCACCCCTCCACTTT,CASSPRDSSSYNSPLHF
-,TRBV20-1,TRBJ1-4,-,TGCAGTGCTAGAGATGGCCCCCTCAGTAATGAAAAACTGTTTTTT,CSARDGPLSNEKLFF
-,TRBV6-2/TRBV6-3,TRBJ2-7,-,TGTGCCAGCAGTTACTCATCTACCGGGTCCTACTTCTACGAGCAGTACTTC,CASSYSSTGSYFYEQYF
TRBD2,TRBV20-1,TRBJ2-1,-,TGCAGTGCTACCCCCACTAGCGGCTACAATGAGCAGTTCTTC,CSATPTSGYNEQFF
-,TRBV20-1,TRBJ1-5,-,TGCAGTGCTCTAGCGGATGGCAATCAGCCCCAGCATTTT,CSALADGNQPQHF
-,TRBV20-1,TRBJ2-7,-,TGCAGTGCCCCACCGGACTCGAACGAGCAGTACTTC,CSAPPDSNEQYF
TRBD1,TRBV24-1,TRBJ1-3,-,TGTGCCACCAGTGATCCCGGGACAGCTGGAAACACCATATATTTT,CATSDPGTAGNTIYF
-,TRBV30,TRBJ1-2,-,TGTGCCTGGAGTGTAACCGCGTGGATTAACTATGGCTACACCTTC,CAWSVTAWINYGYTF
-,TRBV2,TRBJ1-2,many,TGTGCCAGCAGTGAAGGGGCCAGCCTCTATGGCTACACCTTC,CASSEGASLYGYTF
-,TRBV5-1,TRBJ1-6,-,TGCGCCAGCGCCTGGGACGTAAGCTCCTATAATTCACCCCTCCACTTT,CASAWDVSSYNSPLHF
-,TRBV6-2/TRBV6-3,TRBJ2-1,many,TGTGCCAGCAGTCCGAATAGCGCCCGAGAGCAGTTCTTC,CASSPNSAREQFF
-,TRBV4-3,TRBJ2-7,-,TGCGCCAGCAGCCAATCAACGAGGACCGACTTATACGAGCAGTACTTC,CASSQSTRTDLYEQYF
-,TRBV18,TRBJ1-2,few,TGTGCCAGCTCACCACCCATACAGGAGCATGGCTACACCTTC,CASSPPIQEHGYTF
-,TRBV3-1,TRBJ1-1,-,TGTGCCAGCAGCCGAGAGGGGGTGAACACTGAAGCTTTCTTT,CASSREGVNTEAFF
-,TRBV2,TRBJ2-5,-,TGTGCCAGCAGTAGGGGCAATGAGCAGTACTTC,CASSRGNEQYF
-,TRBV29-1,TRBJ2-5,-,TGCAGCGTTGCTTGGTTGCTCTTGGAGACCCAGTACTTC,CSVAWLLLETQYF